This record concerns one TCR beta chain sequence. This clone's antigen is unknown. Base qualities are not recorded, but no much larger clone differs from it by a single base. The sample comes from a study of control samples from healthy donors and cancer patients (dated by TCRdb to the early 2020s). Library preparation employed the immunoSEQ multiplex PCR assay. The table was pulled from immuneACCESS by TCRdb, which kept in-frame rearrangements only. Such tables lose some clones; where checked, under half of the loss comes from unresolved V genes, and the rest has no known cause. This sample comprises about 170,000 clones, roughly 89% of them detected only once. The ten largest account for approximately 1.4% of the sample. V and J lose 4 bases and 0 bases, and a span of 7 bases separates them. The CDR3 numbers 14 residues from cysteine through phenylalanine. Only the CDR3 region is kept as DNA, spanning 42 bases read in frame from base 1. From a lookup of the germline V gene, CDR1 and CDR2 are SGHTA and FQGNSA.

The source is a woman under 40 in good health. Sequencing was carried out using blood. The chain couples TRBV7-2 to TRBJ1-5, with no confident D gene call. The CDR3 region reads CASSSTPSNQPQHF. Here is the DNA: TGTGCCAGCAGCTCGACACCTAGCAATCAGCCCCAGCATTTT.